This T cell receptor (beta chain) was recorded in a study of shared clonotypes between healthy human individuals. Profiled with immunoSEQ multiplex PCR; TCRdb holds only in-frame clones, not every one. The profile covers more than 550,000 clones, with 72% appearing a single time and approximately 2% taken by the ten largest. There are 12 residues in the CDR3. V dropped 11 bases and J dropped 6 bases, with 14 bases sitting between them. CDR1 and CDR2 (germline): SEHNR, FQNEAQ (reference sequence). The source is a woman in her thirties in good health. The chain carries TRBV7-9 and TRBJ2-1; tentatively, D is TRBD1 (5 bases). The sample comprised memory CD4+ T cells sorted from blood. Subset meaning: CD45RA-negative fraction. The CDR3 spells CAGQKGGNEQFF. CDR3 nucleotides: TGTGCCGGACAAAAAGGCGGCAATGAGCAGTTCTTC. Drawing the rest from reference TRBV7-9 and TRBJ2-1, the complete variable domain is DTGVSQNPRHKITKRGQNVTFRCDPISEHNRLYWYRQTLGQGPEFLTYFQNEAQLEKSRLLSDRFSAERPKGSFSTLEIQRTEQGDSAMYLCAGQKGGNEQFFGPGTRLTVL.